Listed here is a single TCR beta chain. The run depth of the assay was deep. The method was immunoSEQ multiplex PCR; TCRdb's version includes in-frame clones alone and lacks a portion of them. The sample records approximately 500,000 clones, 75% to 80% being singletons. V lost 1 base to trimming and J lost 5 bases; unmatched junction nucleotides: 7. Per germline, CDR1 LNHDA and CDR2 SQIVND (reference sequence). This CDR3 comprises 15 residues. This sample stems from a study of shared clonotypes between healthy human individuals. This TCR came from a woman between 40 and 55 years old in good health. Some clones in this sample may be carry-over from other donors' samples. V usage is TRBV19 and J usage is TRBJ2-5, with 7 nucleotides matching TRBD2. Sequencing input: PBMCs. CDR3 loop: CASSIGGGSRETQYF. The CDR3 bases are TGTGCCAGTAGTATAGGAGGCGGGAGTCGGGAGACCCAGTACTTC.